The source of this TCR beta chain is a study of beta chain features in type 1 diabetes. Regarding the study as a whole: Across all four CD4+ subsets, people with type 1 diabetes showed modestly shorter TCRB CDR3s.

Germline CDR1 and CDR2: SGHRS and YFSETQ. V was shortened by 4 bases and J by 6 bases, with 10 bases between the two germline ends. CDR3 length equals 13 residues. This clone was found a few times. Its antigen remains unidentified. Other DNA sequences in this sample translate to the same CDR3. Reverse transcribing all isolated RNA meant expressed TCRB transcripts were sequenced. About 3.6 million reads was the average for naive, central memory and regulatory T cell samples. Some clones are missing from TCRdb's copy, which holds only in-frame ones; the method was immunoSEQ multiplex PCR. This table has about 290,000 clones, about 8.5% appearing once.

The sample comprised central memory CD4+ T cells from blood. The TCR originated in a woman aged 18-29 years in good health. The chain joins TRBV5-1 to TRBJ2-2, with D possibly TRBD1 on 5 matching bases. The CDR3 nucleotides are TGCGCCAGCAGCGCCCAGGGCTCCGGGGAGCTGTTTTTT. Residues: CASSAQGSGELFF.